This TCR beta chain is drawn from a study of blood T cell repertoires in COVID-19. Study details: Both acute and convalescent COVID-19 samples were obtained from the United States, Italy and Spain. Sample material is recorded as cDNA or gDNA derived from T cells, B-cell-depleted T cells, or PBMCs.

In the source study's methods: For nucleated cells, counts were estimated from reference gene primer amplification. Profiled with immunoSEQ multiplex PCR; TCRdb holds only in-frame clones, not every one. That table is the source of V, J and clone size, and D and trimming were worked out from the DNA. The data hold roughly 330,000 clones, with more than 70% observed a single time. The CDR3 covers 14 residues. CDR1 and CDR2 (germline): MNHEY, SMNVEV (reference sequence). The ends lost 5 bases at V and 5 bases at J; junction bases unmatched: 8. The chain uses TRBV27 and TRBJ2-5; TRBD2 matches 7 bases. Sequenced material: peripheral blood. This clonotype originated in a man between 18 and 29 years old who had recovered from COVID-19. The CDR3 sequence is CASSLLAARETQYF. CDR3 nucleotide sequence: TGTGCCAGCAGTCTGCTAGCGGCCCGGGAGACCCAGTACTTC.